The clone carrying this TCR beta chain was observed a handful of times. Every participating donor contributed approximately 9.5 milliliters of peripheral blood through a draw. The authors ran a second PCR of roughly 6 to 12 cycles using a sample-barcoded 5' primer and a J-beta primer mix. Sequencing recovered at least 2.5 million CDR3-containing paired-end reads from each sample. TCRdb reanalysed the 5' RACE reads using MiXCR and keeps one entry per CDR3 protein. The sample contains roughly 550,000 distinct CDR3 sequences, more than 20% of which appear only once. Germline CDR1 and CDR2: LGHNA and YNFKEQ. This CDR3 is built from 15 residues. These data are taken from a study of blood T cells in healthy people across ages. The same specimen was also included in a second study, on T cells of mothers and their children. That work states: The TCR beta CDR3 read count exceeded 9.5 million for each mother and was about 3 million for each child. Mothers and children who were related shared slightly more overlap than unrelated pairs, but not significantly more.

This TCR was recovered from a boy aged 5-17 years in good health. Sample: blood. The V gene is TRBV4-2, the J gene TRBJ2-7; 7 bases match TRBD1. The J call may be in error: the DNA end matches TRBJ2-5 better. CDR3 sequence reads: CASSQAAGGQETQYF. The CDR3 nucleotides read TGTGCCAGCAGCCAGGCTGCAGGGGGCCAAGAGACCCAGTACTTC.